This TCR beta chain was found in a study of beta chain features in type 1 diabetes. The CDR3 has 13 amino acids. Germline V gene lookup returns CDR1 MNHNS and CDR2 SASEGT. Between the trimmed V and J ends, which lost 8 bases and 0 bases, there was a span of 10 bases. In this sample, this clone turned up many times. Antigen specificity is unknown. Regarding the study as a whole: There were fewer insertions and more deletions at the VDJ junctions of type 1 diabetes patients.

Sequenced material consisted of expressed TCRB transcripts (all of the isolated RNA was reverse transcribed). Generated by immunoSEQ multiplex PCR, the TCRdb table keeps only in-frame clones and is missing some. The sample contains 200,000 to 250,000 clones, around 26% of which appear only once. Sequencing input: central memory CD4+ T cells from blood. This clonotype originated in a man aged 25-40 years in good health. The chain links TRBV6-1 to TRBJ1-2, with a tentative D call TRBD1 (5 bases). The CDR3 nucleotides read TGTGCCAGCGCCAGGGCCGCTAACTATGGCTACACCTTC. Translated, it gives CASARAANYGYTF.